A single sample gave rise to the 26 T cell receptor beta chains below, sequenced in a study of cytomegalovirus exposure and HLA in healthy donors. Primers for the PCR totalled 60 Vbeta and 13 Jbeta. Generated by immunoSEQ multiplex PCR, the TCRdb table keeps only in-frame clones and is missing some. The sample has about 160,000 clones, more than 75% seen once. Sequenced: PBMCs. The source is a girl aged 10-17 years in good health and CMV-seropositive.

The chain has TRBV27 and TRBJ1-1; D is possibly TRBD1 (6 bases). In germline, CDR1 is MNHEY, CDR2 SMNVEV (reference sequence). The CDR3 runs to 14 residues. The germline V and J ends were trimmed by 6 bases and 3 bases, with 14 bases remaining between them. The CDR3 sequence: CASRMGGAYTEAFF. CDR3 coding DNA: TGTGCCAGCAGGATGGGGGGGGCCTACACTGAAGCTTTCTTT.

Here the CDR3 reads CASRDSTNTGELFF. As DNA, the CDR3 is TGCGCCAGCAGAGACAGTACCAACACCGGGGAGCTGTTTTTT. J is TRBJ2-2 and V is TRBV10-2; weak D call: TRBD1 (5 bases). V was trimmed by 6 bases and J by 2 bases, leaving 10 bases between them. This CDR3 is built from 14 residues. Germline CDR1 and CDR2: WSHSY and SAAADI.

V is TRBV4-1 and J is TRBJ1-1, with TRBD1 as a possible D gene (6 bases). CDR1 and CDR2 from the germline V gene are MGHRA and YSYEKL. V was cut by 0 bases and J by 3 bases, with 11 bases left in between. This CDR3 has 15 residues. CDR3 amino acids: CASSQDGQGYTEAFF. For the CDR3, the DNA is TGCGCCAGCAGCCAAGATGGGCAGGGGTACACTGAAGCTTTCTTT.

This chain connects TRBV27 to TRBJ2-2; 8 bases align to TRBD2. The germline V gene encodes CDR1 MNHEY and CDR2 SMNVEV (reference sequence). The CDR3 sequence is 14 residues long. Losses at the gene ends were 7 bases for V and 8 bases for J; bases not matched to a gene: 9. The CDR3 nucleotides are TGTGCCAGCAAGAGCGGGAGCCTAGGTGGGGAGCTGTTTTTT. Amino acids: CASKSGSLGGELFF.

The chain links TRBV6-5 to TRBJ1-2; possibly TRBD1 for D (5 bases). V was trimmed by 5 bases and J by 7 bases, leaving 14 bases between them. This CDR3 region has 13 residues. CDR1 and CDR2 (germline): MNHEY, SVGAGI. As DNA, the CDR3 is TGTGCCAGCAGTCCCAGGGATCGGCCTGGCTACACCTTC. Protein product: CASSPRDRPGYTF.

The chain links TRBV9 to TRBJ1-1; 8 bases are shared with TRBD1. Per germline, CDR1 SGDLS and CDR2 YYNGEE. Trimming cost V 0 bases and J 1 base; bases outside gene matches: 5. The CDR3 runs 16 residues. In DNA form, the CDR3 reads TGTGCCAGCAGCGTAGCAGGACAGGGAGGGAACACTGAAGCTTTCTTT. Translation gives CASSVAGQGGNTEAFF.

V gene TRBV30 combines with J gene TRBJ2-7; the match to TRBD1 covers 7 bases. CDR3 length equals 14 residues. Trimming removed 5 bases from V and 0 bases from J; junction bases left unmatched: 7. Germline V lookup: CDR1 GTSNPN, CDR2 SVGIG (reference sequence). The CDR3 DNA reads TGTGCCTGGGCGACAGGGCTAGGCTCCTACGAGCAGTACTTC. This translates into CAWATGLGSYEQYF. The whole variable domain, remainder taken from reference TRBV30 and TRBJ2-7, is SQTIHQWPATLVQPVGSPLSLECTVEGTSNPNLYWYRQAAGRGLQLLFYSVGIGQISSEVPQNLSASRPQDRQFILSSKKLLLSDSGFYLCAWATGLGSYEQYFGPGTRLTVT.

This clone was seen a single time. This sequence joins TRBV9 and TRBJ2-1; 8 bases agree with TRBD2. The V gene's germline CDR1 is SGDLS and CDR2 YYNGEE. V dropped 4 bases and J dropped 8; count of bases not matched to a gene: 17. The CDR3 contains 17 residues. The CDR3 spells CASSYERAGVVWDEQFF. As DNA, the CDR3 is TGTGCCAGCAGCTACGAGAGAGCGGGGGTGGTTTGGGATGAGCAGTTCTTC.

The rearrangement uses TRBV7-8 and TRBJ1-2; D unresolved. Germline V CDR1 and CDR2: SGHVS, FQNEAQ. Trimming removed 2 bases at V and 0 bases at J, with 7 bases between. The CDR3 has 14 residues. The CDR3 DNA is TGTGCCAGCAGCTTATCCCCAGCTAACTATGGCTACACCTTC. Translated, it gives CASSLSPANYGYTF. Complete variable domain (other parts from reference TRBV7-8 and TRBJ1-2): GAGVSQSPRYKVAKRGQDVALRCDPISGHVSLFWYQQALGQGPEFLTYFQNEAQLDKSGLPSDRFFAERPEGSVSTLKIQRTQQEDSAVYLCASSLSPANYGYTFGSGTRLTVV.

The chain uses TRBV15 and TRBJ2-1; the match to TRBD1 covers 8 bases. The CDR3 is 14 amino acids. Trimming cost V 1 base and J 7 bases; bases outside gene matches: 3. Germline values: CDR1 LNHNV, CDR2 YYDKDF (reference sequence). CDR3 DNA: TGTGCCACCAGCAGAGCCCAGGGGGCAAATGAGCAGTTCTTC. Its protein product is CATSRAQGANEQFF.

The chain employs TRBV15 and TRBJ1-1; D gene ambiguous. Germline V CDR1 and CDR2: LNHNV, YYDKDF (reference sequence). Trimming took 0 bases from V and 0 from J, leaving 8 bases between them. This CDR3 region has 15 residues. CDR3 amino acids: CATSRDMELNTEAFF. In DNA, the CDR3 is TGTGCCACCAGCAGAGATATGGAGCTGAACACTGAAGCTTTCTTT.

The gene calls are TRBV29-1 and TRBJ2-7; D possibly corresponds to TRBD2 (6 bases). Per germline, CDR1 SQVTM and CDR2 ANQGSEA. The CDR3 length is 13 residues. Between the trimmed V and J ends, which lost 8 bases and 0 bases, there was a span of 14 bases. The CDR3 sequence: CSTLGGDSYEQYF. For the CDR3, the DNA is TGCAGCACACTTGGAGGGGACTCCTACGAGCAGTACTTC.

In DNA form, the CDR3 reads TGTGCCAGCAGTGACTGGGCGGGGGGGTTCTACGAGCAGTACTTC. Translated, it gives CASSDWAGGFYEQYF. The J gene is TRBJ2-7, the V gene TRBV2; TRBD2 aligns across 9 bases. The CDR3 totals 15 residues. Germline CDR1 is SNHLY and CDR2 is FYNNEI. V lost 3 bases, J lost 3 bases, and 6 bases stayed unmatched.

V gene TRBV5-1 combines with J gene TRBJ2-5; D is possibly TRBD2 (6 bases). With 4 bases removed from V and 3 bases from J, the gap between germline ends came to 13 bases. The CDR3 runs to 14 residues. CDR1 is SGHRS and CDR2 is YFSETQ in the germline V gene. CDR3 protein: CASSRGSEEETQYF. CDR3 nucleotides: TGCGCCAGCAGCCGGGGGTCCGAAGAAGAGACCCAGTACTTC.

V and J are TRBV30 and TRBJ2-4, with D uncertain. The CDR3 spans 13 residues. Deletions cut 3 bases from V and 5 bases from J, with 11 bases between. Germline V lookup: CDR1 GTSNPN, CDR2 SVGIG (reference sequence). The CDR3 DNA reads TGTGCCTGGAGCCCCCCAACAGAAAACATTCAGTACTTC. Translating it yields CAWSPPTENIQYF. Together with reference TRBV30 and TRBJ2-4, the CDR3 gives the full variable domain: SQTIHQWPATLVQPVGSPLSLECTVEGTSNPNLYWYRQAAGRGLQLLFYSVGIGQISSEVPQNLSASRPQDRQFILSSKKLLLSDSGFYLCAWSPPTENIQYFGAGTRLSVL.

This sequence joins TRBV11-2 and TRBJ1-5, with 10 bases matching TRBD1. V trimming: 5 bases; J trimming: 5 bases; junction bases outside the gene matches: 6. Germline CDR1 and CDR2: SGHAT and FQNNGV. The CDR3 contains 15 residues. Here the CDR3 reads CASSAGQGVYQPQHF. The DNA of the CDR3 is TGTGCCAGCAGCGCCGGACAGGGGGTCTATCAGCCCCAGCATTTT. Using reference TRBV11-2 and TRBJ1-5 for the parts outside the CDR3, the full variable domain is EAGVAQSPRYKIIEKRQSVAFWCNPISGHATLYWYQQILGQGPKLLIQFQNNGVVDDSQLPKDRFSAERLKGVDSTLKIQPAKLEDSAVYLCASSAGQGVYQPQHFGDGTRLSIL.

The chain joins TRBV28 to TRBJ2-7, with D possibly TRBD1 on 6 matching bases. Trimming left V 2 bases short and J 4 bases short, with 12 bases between. Germline CDR1 reads MDHEN; CDR2 reads SYDVKM. CDR3 length equals 14 residues. CDR3 DNA: TGTGCCAGCAGTTTACCAGGGGCATCTTACGAGCAGTACTTC. Residues: CASSLPGASYEQYF.

The chain is built from TRBV19 and TRBJ1-5; D unresolved. Germline V CDR1 and CDR2: LNHDA, SQIVND (reference sequence). CDR3 length: 15 residues. The V and J ends lost 5 bases and 0 bases respectively, with 11 bases between them. The CDR3 nucleotides read TGTGCCAGTAGTTGGTCGGTTTATAGCAATCAGCCCCAGCATTTT. Residues: CASSWSVYSNQPQHF.

In this sample, this clone turned up once. The DNA for the CDR3 is TGTGCCAGCAGCGTCACATCTAGCAGACGATTACAAGAGACCCAGTACTTC. As protein: CASSVTSSRRLQETQYF. The chain couples TRBV7-2 to TRBJ2-5, with D possibly being TRBD2 (5 bases). Trimming left V 5 bases short and J 2 bases short, with 21 bases between. CDR1 SGHTA and CDR2 FQGNSA come from the germline V gene. The CDR3 loop spans 17 amino acids.

This clone appeared a few times. CDR3 DNA sequence: TGTGCCAGCAGCTTAAACCCCCAGGGGGCTGGCTATGGCTACACCTTC. As protein: CASSLNPQGAGYGYTF. V and J are TRBV7-3 and TRBJ1-2, with TRBD1 matching 8 bases. Germline loops: CDR1 SGHTA, CDR2 FQGTGA. The CDR3 totals 16 residues. Trimming cost V 1 base and J 4 bases; bases outside gene matches: 8.

The V gene is TRBV11-2, the J gene TRBJ2-5, with 8 bases that match TRBD2. This CDR3 is built from 16 residues. The V and J ends lost 5 bases and 4 bases, in that order; junction bases with no gene match: 12. The germline gives CDR1 SGHAT, CDR2 FQNNGV. CDR3 loop: CASSLGGSGGPETQYF. The CDR3 region has the DNA TGTGCCAGCAGCCTGGGTGGAAGCGGGGGCCCAGAGACCCAGTACTTC.

Only a few counts were recorded for this clone. The sample carries other DNA sequences with the same CDR3. The V and J genes are TRBV18 and TRBJ1-1, with D tentatively TRBD1 (6 bases). The CDR3 covers 15 residues. Germline V CDR1 and CDR2: KGHSH, LQKENI. The germline V and J ends were trimmed by 2 bases and 2 bases, with 12 bases remaining between them. The DNA of the CDR3 is TGTGCCAGCTCACCAGGACAGACCCGAAACACTGAAGCTTTCTTT. Protein sequence: CASSPGQTRNTEAFF.

V gene TRBV4-3 combines with J gene TRBJ2-1; 10 bases map to TRBD2. Germline lookup yields CDR1 LGHNA and CDR2 YSLEER. The CDR3 sequence is 16 residues long. The V gene end was trimmed by 0 bases and the J gene end by 7 bases; junction bases not matched to a gene: 6. The CDR3 DNA reads TGCGCCAGCAGCCAAGATAGAGCGGGGGGGCCGAATGAGCAGTTCTTC. Protein product: CASSQDRAGGPNEQFF.

The CDR3: CASGNSGRDNEQFF. CDR3 bases: TGCGCCAGCGGTAACAGCGGGAGGGACAATGAGCAGTTCTTC. The rearrangement uses TRBV5-1 and TRBJ2-1, with 10 bases aligning to TRBD2. The CDR3 totals 14 residues. V gave up 7 bases and J gave up 5 bases; unmatched junction bases: 6. Germline V gene lookup returns CDR1 SGHRS and CDR2 YFSETQ.

The chain combines TRBV7-2 with TRBJ2-3; 9 nucleotides agree with TRBD2. V lost 3 bases to trimming and J lost 4 bases; unmatched junction nucleotides: 2. This CDR3 comprises 14 residues. Germline assignment: CDR1 SGHTA and CDR2 FQGNSA. This CDR3 is CASSFVAGADTQYF. The CDR3 DNA reads as TGTGCCAGCAGCTTTGTAGCGGGAGCAGATACGCAGTATTTT. Supplemented by reference TRBV7-2 and TRBJ2-3, the full variable domain reads GAGVSQSPSNKVTEKGKDVELRCDPISGHTALYWYRQSLGQGLEFLIYFQGNSAPDKSGLPSDRFSAERTGGSVSTLTIQRTQQEDSAVYLCASSFVAGADTQYFGPGTRLTVL.

This chain's CDR3 is CASSPTSAETQYF. DNA of the CDR3: TGTGCCAGCAGTCCGACTAGCGCGGAGACCCAGTACTTC. The chain uses TRBV2 and TRBJ2-5; 8 bases line up with TRBD2. This CDR3 contains 13 residues. With V trimmed by 5 bases and J by 5 bases, 4 bases remained unmatched. Germline-derived CDR1 and CDR2 are SNHLY and FYNNEI.